Listed below are T cell receptor beta chains from one sample, sequenced in a study of neurological immune-mediated disorders. TCRdb ran MiXCR on the 5' RACE reads and lists one entry per CDR3 protein. The sample consists of about 59,000 distinct CDR3 sequences, roughly 3.3% of them appearing once. The sequenced sample consisted of PBMCs. These receptor sequences come from a woman in her twenties or thirties with multiple sclerosis. Each CDR3 is given with its conserved first and last residue. D genes are given only for firm matches. The size of a clone is reported for some rows only, either as once, few or many, or as a class for expanded clones.

V	J	size	D	DNA	CDR3
TRBV20-1	TRBJ2-3	many	.	TGCAGTGCTCGACAGTACACAGATACGCAGTATTTT	CSARQYTDTQYF
TRBV12-3/TRBV12-4	TRBJ2-7	many	.	TGTGCCAGCAGCAGACGACAGGCTTCCTACGAGCAGTACTTC	CASSRRQASYEQYF
TRBV20-1	TRBJ2-2	.	.	TGCAGTGCTAGAGACCTACGGGGGGCCACGAACACCGGGGAGCTGTTTTTT	CSARDLRGATNTGELFF
TRBV24-1	TRBJ2-7	.	TRBD1	TGTGCCACCAGTGATTCCGCCGGGACAGGGGACGTTCCTTACGAGCAGTACTTC	CATSDSAGTGDVPYEQYF
TRBV5-4	TRBJ1-1	many	.	TGTGCCAGCAGCTTGGCAGGGATGAACACTGAAGCTTTCTTT	CASSLAGMNTEAFF
TRBV6-4	TRBJ2-1	.	TRBD1	TGTGCCAGCCCTGGCGGGGGGACAGGGGGCCACAATGAGCAGTTCTTC	CASPGGGTGGHNEQFF
TRBV5-1	TRBJ1-2	few	.	TGCGCCAGCAGCTTGGGGGGCAGGGCCTATGGCTACACCTTC	CASSLGGRAYGYTF
TRBV20-1	TRBJ2-7	many	.	TGCAGTGCTAGAGATGCCGGACTTCATCTTTACGAGCAGTACTTC	CSARDAGLHLYEQYF
TRBV4-1	TRBJ1-5	many	.	TGCGCCAGCAGCCATTCAATAGGACAGTTATATAGCAATCAGCCCCAGCATTTT	CASSHSIGQLYSNQPQHF
TRBV3-1	TRBJ1-5	many	TRBD1	TGTGCCAGCAGCCAAGGGACAGGGAAACAGCCCCAGCATTTT	CASSQGTGKQPQHF
TRBV20-1	TRBJ2-1	many	TRBD2	TGCAGTGCTAGAGAACCTAGCGGATCCTACAATGAGCAGTTCTTC	CSAREPSGSYNEQFF
TRBV28	TRBJ1-3	many	TRBD1	TGTGCCAGCATTGGGCAGGGGGTGGACACCATATATTTT	CASIGQGVDTIYF
TRBV5-1	TRBJ2-1	many	TRBD1	TGCGCCAGCAGCCCGATCTTACAGGGGGCGGACAATGAGCAGTTCTTC	CASSPILQGADNEQFF
TRBV10-1	TRBJ2-3	many	.	TGCGCCAGCAGTGAGATGTCCACGGATACGCAGTATTTT	CASSEMSTDTQYF
TRBV5-1	TRBJ1-5	many	.	TGCGCCAGCAGCCGGGGGGGGCAGGGACAGCCCCAGCATTTT	CASSRGGQGQPQHF
TRBV18	TRBJ2-7	many	TRBD1	TGTGCCAGCTCACCCGCGACAGGGAAGTCGGCCGAGCAGTACTTC	CASSPATGKSAEQYF
TRBV4-2	TRBJ1-6	many	TRBD1	TGTGCCAGCAGCCAGGGGACAGGGGATCGTGCACCCCTCCACTTT	CASSQGTGDRAPLHF
TRBV6-6	TRBJ2-7	many	TRBD1	TGTGCCAGCCACTCCCTCTCGTCAGGGGGCTCCTACGAGCAGTACTTC	CASHSLSSGGSYEQYF
TRBV5-6	TRBJ1-4	many	.	TGTGCCAGCAGCCGCCAGGGTGAGGCAGCAACTAATGAAAAACTGTTTTTT	CASSRQGEAATNEKLFF
TRBV6-1	TRBJ2-7	many	.	TGTGCCAGCGGGAAGGGTGAGGAGGGCGAGCAGTACTTC	CASGKGEEGEQYF
TRBV7-2	TRBJ2-1	many	TRBD2	TGTGCCAGCAGCTTAGCGGCTAGCGGCTACAATGAGCAGTTCTTC	CASSLAASGYNEQFF
TRBV7-2	TRBJ2-5	many	TRBD2	TGTGCCAGCAGCTCCAGACTAGCGGACGGGGAGACCCAGTACTTC	CASSSRLADGETQYF
TRBV5-6	TRBJ2-5	many	TRBD2	TGTGCCAGCAGCTTGGAGGCGACTAGCGCGATAGAGACCCAGTACTTC	CASSLEATSAIETQYF
TRBV11-2	TRBJ1-2	few	TRBD1	TGTGCCAGCAGACGGACAGGGGGCGCGTGGGGCTACACCTTC	CASRRTGGAWGYTF
TRBV28	TRBJ1-5	many	.	TGTGCCAGCAGTTTCAAGGGAGGGTACAGTCAGCCCCAGAATTTT	CASSFKGGYSQPQNF
TRBV20-1	TRBJ2-3	many	TRBD2	TGCAGTGCCCCACGGGGGGGAATTAGCACAGATACGCAGTATTTT	CSAPRGGISTDTQYF
TRBV3-1	TRBJ2-3	many	TRBD2	TGTGCCAGCAGTCCGGGCAGCGGGGGAGATACGCAGTATTTT	CASSPGSGGDTQYF
TRBV20-1	TRBJ2-4	.	TRBD2	TGCAGTGCTAGAGATACGACTAGCGGGAGTAAAAAAATTCAGTACTTC	CSARDTTSGSKKIQYF
TRBV20-1	TRBJ2-1	many	TRBD2	TGCAGTGCTAGTCGGGGGGCGGGAGGGCCCGTTGAGCAGTTCTTC	CSASRGAGGPVEQFF
TRBV7-9	TRBJ2-2	many	.	TGTGCCACGGACGCCTCCGGGGAGCTGTTTTTT	CATDASGELFF
TRBV7-8	TRBJ1-5	.	.	TGTGCCAGCAGCTCCGACAGTACTCCAGGTCGGCCCCAGAATTTT	CASSSDSTPGRPQNF
TRBV18	TRBJ1-1	many	.	TGTGCCAGCTCACTAACGATTGTGACTGAAGCTTTCTTT	CASSLTIVTEAFF
TRBV6-5	TRBJ2-1	few	TRBD2	TGTGCCAGCAGTTACTCCGGGACTAGCGGGGTAGAAGATGAGCAGTTCTTC	CASSYSGTSGVEDEQFF
TRBV12-3/TRBV12-4	TRBJ2-1	many	.	TGTGCCAGCAGTTTAGCGCCAACCGTTGAGCAGTTCTTC	CASSLAPTVEQFF
TRBV15	TRBJ2-3	.	.	TGTGCCACCAGCAGAGATAGGCAGATAAAAGATACGCAGTATTTT	CATSRDRQIKDTQYF
TRBV11-2	TRBJ2-3	many	.	TGTGCCAGCAGTTTGGGGAGCGGCGATACGCAGTATTTT	CASSLGSGDTQYF
TRBV20-1	TRBJ1-2	many	.	TGCACTAGCCCCCAGCGAGGTTTAGGCTACACCTTC	CTSPQRGLGYTF
TRBV10-3	TRBJ2-3	many	.	TGTGCCATCAGTACCCGGGATATCGACACAGATACGCAGTATTTT	CAISTRDIDTDTQYF
TRBV29-1	TRBJ2-2	few	.	TGCAGCGTTCACGGGGGGAACACCGGGGAGCTGTTTTTT	CSVHGGNTGELFF
TRBV12-3/TRBV12-4	TRBJ2-1	many	.	TGTGCCAGCAGTTTAGGTGCGGGTATACTTAATGAGCAGTTCTTC	CASSLGAGILNEQFF
TRBV7-9	TRBJ2-6	many	.	TGTGCCAGCGCCCGAACCTCTGGGGCCAACGTCCTGACTTTC	CASARTSGANVLTF
TRBV2	TRBJ2-7	many	TRBD2	TGTGCCAGCACCGAGGAGCGGGAGAACGAACAGTACTTC	CASTEERENEQYF
TRBV28	TRBJ1-2	many	.	TGTGCCAGCACCTCCCCGGACTATGGCTACACCTTC	CASTSPDYGYTF
TRBV5-1	TRBJ1-1	many	.	TGCGCCAGCAGCCCCGGTCGGGAGGGCTTGAACACTGAAGCTTTCTTT	CASSPGREGLNTEAFF
TRBV20-1	TRBJ2-2	many	.	TGCAGTGCTAGAGAGGCAAGGTTGTCCGGGGAGCTGTTTTTT	CSAREARLSGELFF
TRBV5-5	TRBJ2-2	many	.	TGTGCCAGCAGCTTGGCGGGAGCGGCGGCCGGGGAGCTGTTTTTT	CASSLAGAAAGELFF
TRBV5-1	TRBJ2-1	many	.	TGCGCCAGCAGCTTGGTGGGCTCACAGCAGTTCTTC	CASSLVGSQQFF
TRBV20-1	TRBJ2-7	many	TRBD1	TGCAGTGCTAGGGAGTGGACAGGAACAGGCGAGCAGTACTTC	CSAREWTGTGEQYF
TRBV7-8	TRBJ2-7	many	TRBD1	TGTGCCGCAGGGGGTTCATTAGCGTCTAGGAGCTACGAGCAGTACTTC	CAAGGSLASRSYEQYF
TRBV29-1	TRBJ1-5	many	.	TGCAGCGTGACGGACAGCACTAGGCAGCCCCAGCATTTT	CSVTDSTRQPQHF
TRBV20-1	TRBJ2-7	many	.	TGCAGTGCTAGAGGCCGAGTCTACGAGCAGTACTTC	CSARGRVYEQYF
TRBV10-3	TRBJ2-1	many	.	TGTGCCATCAGTGGAGGAGGGACGAATGAGCAGTTCTTC	CAISGGGTNEQFF
TRBV12-3/TRBV12-4	TRBJ2-3	many	.	TGTGCCAGCAGGAGGGACTTTTTCGAGTATTTT	CASRRDFFEYF
TRBV5-1	TRBJ1-6	many	TRBD1	TGCGCCAGCAGCAGCCGACAGGGGGAGAATTCACCCCTCCACTTT	CASSSRQGENSPLHF